The clone carrying this TCR beta chain was observed a handful of times. TCRdb re-called the RT-PCR reads through MiXCR, storing one row per CDR3 protein. The table shows more than 600,000 distinct CDR3 sequences, with about 14% occurring only once. The length of the CDR3 is 12 residues. The V gene lost 3 bases and the J gene lost 10 bases, with 7 bases spanning the gap. V is TRBV12-3 or TRBV12-4 and J is TRBJ1-6; D is ambiguous. The sequence came from a female donor in good health, serving as a healthy control. Sequencing input: memory CD4+ T cells from blood. CDR3 protein: CASSFPGSPLHF. The CDR3 DNA follows: TGTGCCAGCAGTTTCCCCGGATCACCCCTCCACTTT.